This is a list of T cell receptor beta chains from one sample in a study of identical twins. TCRdb independently ran MiXCR on the 5' RACE reads; one entry per CDR3 protein. The sample records around 470,000 distinct CDR3 sequences, approximately 15% being singletons. This sample was shared with a second study, whose subject was yellow fever vaccine responses in identical twins.

The specimen sequenced was CD4+ T cells sorted from blood. The receptors were gathered from a woman aged 18-29 years in good health. CDR3s include the opening cysteine and the closing phenylalanine or tryptophan. The D gene is left open where the match is weak. Size values are once, few and many counts, or a class for expanded clones, and some rows have none.

clone_size | d_call | j_call | v_call | cdr3_nt | cdr3_aa
few | TRBD2 | TRBJ2-3 | TRBV7-2 | TGTGCCAGCAGCGGTTTAGCGGGAGTTACAGATACGCAGTATTTT | CASSGLAGVTDTQYF
- | - | TRBJ2-3 | TRBV20-1 | TGCAGTGCTAGAGCTCCCGGGCTCGCAGATACGCAGTATTTT | CSARAPGLADTQYF
- | TRBD1 | TRBJ2-5 | TRBV6-2/TRBV6-3 | TGTGCCAGCAGTTACTCGGCGGCAGGGGGTGGGAAGACCCAGTACTTC | CASSYSAAGGGKTQYF
- | - | TRBJ2-3 | TRBV6-5 | TGTGCCAGCAGTTACTCGGGGCGCCCAGATACGCAGTATTTT | CASSYSGRPDTQYF
many | - | TRBJ1-6 | TRBV12-3/TRBV12-4 | TGTGCCAGCAGGCCCGGCGGGCTGGGTAATTCACCCCTCCACTTT | CASRPGGLGNSPLHF
- | - | TRBJ2-3 | TRBV5-1 | TGCGCCAGCAGCTTGGTGGCCCCCACAGATACGCAGTATTTT | CASSLVAPTDTQYF
- | TRBD2 | TRBJ2-1 | TRBV14 | TGTGCCAGCACCGGGACTAGCGGACCCTACAATGAGCAGTTCTTC | CASTGTSGPYNEQFF
few | TRBD1 | TRBJ2-5 | TRBV20-1 | TGCAGTGCTAGTCGGGACAGGGGGCAAGAGACCCAGTACTTC | CSASRDRGQETQYF
- | TRBD1 | TRBJ2-1 | TRBV6-7 | TGTGCCAGCAGTTACCAGACAGGGGGCATCTACAATGAGCAGTTCTTC | CASSYQTGGIYNEQFF
few | TRBD1 | TRBJ2-7 | TRBV4-2 | TGTGCCAGCAGCCAAGTAGGTGGACAGGGGGCCGAGCAGTACTTC | CASSQVGGQGAEQYF
- | - | TRBJ2-7 | TRBV20-1 | TGCAGTGCTAGAGATCAAGGAAGGGGGTCCTACGAGCAGTACTTC | CSARDQGRGSYEQYF
few | - | TRBJ2-1 | TRBV3-1 | TGTGCCAGCAGCCAAGATATCCTAGCCCCCAATGAGCAGTTCTTC | CASSQDILAPNEQFF
- | TRBD2 | TRBJ2-4 | TRBV9 | TGTGCCAGCAGCGTGGGACTAGCAGAGCCGGGGGAGTACTTC | CASSVGLAEPGEYF
- | TRBD1 | TRBJ2-1 | TRBV18 | TGTGCCAGCTCACCACCATCGGGACAGGCGATAAATGAGCAGTTCTTC | CASSPPSGQAINEQFF
few | - | TRBJ2-1 | TRBV19 | TGTGCCAGTAGTATTAGGGGACTCTCCTACAATGAGCAGTTCTTC | CASSIRGLSYNEQFF
few | - | TRBJ2-1 | TRBV7-2 | TGTGCCAGCAGCCGTGGCGGAAGTGAGAATGAGCAGTTCTTC | CASSRGGSENEQFF
- | - | TRBJ2-7 | TRBV12-3/TRBV12-4 | TGTGCCAGCAGTGGTACAGGGTGGGAGCAGTACTTC | CASSGTGWEQYF
- | - | TRBJ2-5 | TRBV6-1 | TGTGCCAGCAGAGAAGCCCTCCAAGAGACCCAGTACTTC | CASREALQETQYF
- | - | TRBJ2-2 | TRBV6-4 | TGTGCCAGCAGTCGGCAGGGGACGAGTGGCACCGGGGAGCTGTTTTTT | CASSRQGTSGTGELFF
many | TRBD2 | TRBJ2-3 | TRBV11-1 | TGTGCCAGCAGCTTCGGACTAGCGGGAGGGCCAACAGATACGCAGTATTTT | CASSFGLAGGPTDTQYF
few | - | TRBJ2-1 | TRBV7-2 | TGTGCCAGCAGCAAGGGACCGACGGATTACAATGAGCAGTTCTTC | CASSKGPTDYNEQFF
few | TRBD1 | TRBJ2-7 | TRBV11-2 | TGTGCCAGCAGCTCAGCAGGGGGCAACGAGCAGTACTTC | CASSSAGGNEQYF
many | - | TRBJ2-2 | TRBV5-6 | TGTGCCAGCAGCTCGTCCGGGGAGCTGTTTTTT | CASSSSGELFF
many | - | TRBJ2-2 | TRBV9 | TGTGCCAGCAGCGTAGGTGGGAACACCGGGGAGCTGTTTTTT | CASSVGGNTGELFF
few | TRBD1 | TRBJ1-5 | TRBV6-1 | TGTGCCAGCAGCATGGGACAGGGGGCGAAGTTGGGTCAGCCCCAGCATTTT | CASSMGQGAKLGQPQHF
many | - | TRBJ1-1 | TRBV7-2 | TGTGCCAGCAGCTGGACCTCGGACAGCAACACTGAAGCTTTCTTT | CASSWTSDSNTEAFF
few | - | TRBJ2-2 | TRBV9 | TGTGCCAGCAGCGTAGTTCTGGGCGGGGAGCTGTTTTTT | CASSVVLGGELFF
- | - | TRBJ1-1 | TRBV5-1 | TGCGCCAGCAGCCCCGCGTTTGAGCCGAACACTGAAGCTTTCTTT | CASSPAFEPNTEAFF
few | - | TRBJ2-4 | TRBV6-1 | TGTGCCAGCAGGTCCTTCTCGAGGTTGTTTGAAAACATTCAGTACTTC | CASRSFSRLFENIQYF
few | - | TRBJ1-3 | TRBV11-2 | TGTGCCAGCAGCTTAGATCTCTCTGGAAACACCATATATTTT | CASSLDLSGNTIYF
few | TRBD1 | TRBJ1-2 | TRBV6-1 | TGTGCCAGCAGAACCGACAGGGAGGGGAGTGGCTACACCTTC | CASRTDREGSGYTF
few | - | TRBJ1-4 | TRBV7-9 | TGTGCCAGCAGCTCTGACAGGACCCCAACTAATGAAAAACTGTTTTTT | CASSSDRTPTNEKLFF
many | - | TRBJ1-3 | TRBV12-3/TRBV12-4 | TGTGCCAGCAGTTTTTGGGGGAGCTCTGGAAACACCATATATTTT | CASSFWGSSGNTIYF
few | TRBD1 | TRBJ2-1 | TRBV29-1 | TGCAGCGTTGATATGGGACAGGGGGGCTACAATGAGCAGTTCTTC | CSVDMGQGGYNEQFF
few | TRBD1 | TRBJ1-1 | TRBV11-1 | TGTGCCAGCAGCTTAGGAAGGACAGGGCGACAAGGGGTGAACACTGAAGCTTTCTTT | CASSLGRTGRQGVNTEAFF
few | TRBD2 | TRBJ2-5 | TRBV5-6 | TGTGCCAGCAGCCTATTAATTCTAGCGGCGGAGACCCAGTACTTC | CASSLLILAAETQYF
- | TRBD2 | TRBJ2-1 | TRBV20-1 | TGCAGTGCTCTAGCGGGGGGTGGCTATGAGCAGTTCTTC | CSALAGGGYEQFF
many | TRBD2 | TRBJ2-1 | TRBV12-3/TRBV12-4 | TGTGCCAGCAGGTCAGGTAGCGGGAGGGCTCGGGACAATGAGCAGTTCTTC | CASRSGSGRARDNEQFF
- | TRBD2 | TRBJ2-5 | TRBV20-1 | TGCAGTGCTAGACCCCCAGGACTAGCGGGGGGGAAAGAGACCCAGTACTTC | CSARPPGLAGGKETQYF
- | - | TRBJ2-3 | TRBV18 | TGTGCCAGCTCACCACTACAGGGCGGGGCAGATACGCAGTATTTT | CASSPLQGGADTQYF
- | TRBD1 | TRBJ1-3 | TRBV12-3/TRBV12-4 | TGTGCCAGCAGTATCGGACAGGGGGAAAGCTCTGGAAACACCATATATTTT | CASSIGQGESSGNTIYF
- | TRBD2 | TRBJ2-7 | TRBV7-3 | TGTGCCAGCAGCTTAGCGGGGGGCAACCACGAGCAGTACTTC | CASSLAGGNHEQYF